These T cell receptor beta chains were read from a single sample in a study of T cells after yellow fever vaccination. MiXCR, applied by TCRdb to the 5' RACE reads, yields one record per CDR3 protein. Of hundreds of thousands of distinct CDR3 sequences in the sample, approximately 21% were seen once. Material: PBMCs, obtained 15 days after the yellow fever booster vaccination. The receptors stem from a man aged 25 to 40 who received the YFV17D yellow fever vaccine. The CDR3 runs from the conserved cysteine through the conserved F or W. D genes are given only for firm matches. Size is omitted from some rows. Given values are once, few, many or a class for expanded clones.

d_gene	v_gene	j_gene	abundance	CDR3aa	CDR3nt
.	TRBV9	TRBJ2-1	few	CASSVVKGSEQFF	TGTGCCAGCAGCGTAGTGAAGGGGTCAGAGCAGTTCTTC
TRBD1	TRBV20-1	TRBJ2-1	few	CSARIGGQGPNEQFF	TGCAGTGCCCGGATCGGTGGACAGGGGCCCAATGAGCAGTTCTTC
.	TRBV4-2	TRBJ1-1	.	CASSQEGEGTEAFF	TGTGCCAGCAGCCAAGAGGGAGAAGGCACTGAAGCTTTCTTT
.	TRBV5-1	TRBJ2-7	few	CASSLRAPRDTSYEQYF	TGCGCCAGCAGCTTGAGGGCCCCGCGGGACACATCCTACGAGCAGTACTTC
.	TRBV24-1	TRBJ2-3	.	CATELSGRRGDTQYF	TGTGCCACGGAGCTCAGCGGGCGGCGGGGAGATACGCAGTATTTT
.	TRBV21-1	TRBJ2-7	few	CASLFYEQYF	TGTGCCAGCCTCTTCTACGAGCAGTACTTC
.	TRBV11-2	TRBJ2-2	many	CASSFLRQANTGELFF	TGTGCCAGCAGCTTTTTAAGACAAGCGAACACCGGGGAGCTGTTTTTT
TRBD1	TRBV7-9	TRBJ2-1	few	CASVLDRGLNEQFF	TGTGCCAGCGTCTTGGACAGGGGGCTCAATGAGCAGTTCTTC
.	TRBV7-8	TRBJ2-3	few	CASSLMGAADTQYF	TGTGCCAGCAGCTTGATGGGCGCTGCAGATACGCAGTATTTT
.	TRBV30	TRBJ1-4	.	CAWTTVSGREKLFF	TGTGCCTGGACCACCGTGTCAGGGCGAGAAAAACTGTTTTTT
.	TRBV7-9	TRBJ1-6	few	CASSYPRSGNSPLHF	TGTGCCAGCAGCTATCCACGGAGCGGTAATTCACCCCTCCACTTT
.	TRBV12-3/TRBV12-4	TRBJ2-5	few	CASTSARQFKETQYF	TGTGCCAGCACCTCAGCCCGACAGTTCAAAGAGACCCAGTACTTC
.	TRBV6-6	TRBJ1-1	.	CASSYSTNTEAFF	TGTGCCAGCAGTTACTCCACCAACACTGAAGCTTTCTTT
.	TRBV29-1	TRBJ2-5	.	CSVDFGGQETQYF	TGCAGCGTTGATTTTGGTGGTCAAGAGACCCAGTACTTC
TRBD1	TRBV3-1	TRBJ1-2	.	CASSPYGQGYGYTF	TGTGCCAGCAGCCCCTACGGACAGGGCTATGGCTACACCTTC
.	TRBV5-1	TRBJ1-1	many	CASSLGDTHTEAFF	TGCGCCAGCAGCTTGGGGGACACCCACACTGAAGCTTTCTTT
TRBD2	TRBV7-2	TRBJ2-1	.	CASSSSGRTYNEQFF	TGTGCCAGCAGCTCTAGCGGGAGGACTTACAATGAGCAGTTCTTC
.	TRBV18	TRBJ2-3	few	CASSPGQWGSDTQYF	TGTGCCAGCTCACCCGGACAGTGGGGTTCAGATACGCAGTATTTT
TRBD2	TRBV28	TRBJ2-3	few	CASSPLIWAGLAGGRTDTQYF	TGTGCCAGCAGTCCACTTATATGGGCGGGACTAGCGGGAGGACGCACAGATACGCAGTATTTT
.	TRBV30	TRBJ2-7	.	CAWMKISNEQYF	TGTGCCTGGATGAAGATCTCGAACGAGCAGTACTTC
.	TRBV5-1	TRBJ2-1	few	CASRVATGSYNEQFF	TGCGCCAGCAGGGTGGCTACGGGCTCCTACAATGAGCAGTTCTTC
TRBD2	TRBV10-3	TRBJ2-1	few	CAISDLAGASYNEQFF	TGTGCCATCAGTGACCTAGCGGGAGCCTCCTACAATGAGCAGTTCTTC
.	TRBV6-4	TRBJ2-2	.	CASSDPSPGAFANTGELFF	TGTGCCAGCAGTGACCCGAGCCCGGGGGCGTTCGCGAACACCGGGGAGCTGTTTTTT
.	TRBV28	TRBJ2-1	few	CASAKAGARNEQFF	TGTGCCAGCGCTAAAGCAGGAGCCCGCAATGAGCAGTTCTTC